The rows below give T cell receptor beta chains drawn from one sample of a study of control samples from healthy donors and cancer patients. The assay was immunoSEQ multiplex PCR, and TCRdb's table has in-frame clones only and misses some. The table lists 78,000 or so clones, roughly 87% of them singletons. Sequenced input: blood. The origin of the receptors is a woman between 50 and 59 years old in good health. The CDR3 runs from the conserved cysteine through the conserved F or W. Each record gives: clone size, V gene, J gene, D gene, CDR3 protein, CDR3 DNA. The D gene is left open where the match is weak. Clone size is given for some rows only: seen once, a few or many times, or a class if the clone is expanded.

>-|TRBV11-2|TRBJ1-2|TRBD1
CASSTLDRLSYGYTF
TGTGCCAGCAGCACCTTGGACAGGCTATCCTATGGCTACACCTTC
>-|TRBV28|TRBJ1-1|-
CASSPRGILNHTEAFF
TGTGCCAGCAGTCCCCGTGGGATTCTCAATCACACTGAAGCTTTCTTT
>-|TRBV6-5|TRBJ1-2|TRBD1
CASSSPGQGLYGYTF
TGTGCCAGCAGTTCCCCGGGACAGGGCCTCTATGGCTACACCTTC
>few|TRBV30|TRBJ1-4|-
CAWSVESHPEKLFF
TGTGCCTGGAGTGTAGAGTCCCATCCTGAAAAACTGTTTTTT
>once|TRBV24-1|TRBJ2-3|TRBD1
CATSDWDREATDTQYF
TGTGCCACCAGTGATTGGGACAGGGAAGCTACAGATACGCAGTATTTT
>-|TRBV30|TRBJ2-5|-
CAWSVQAGIQETQYF
TGTGCCTGGAGTGTACAGGCCGGGATTCAAGAGACCCAGTACTTC
>-|TRBV9|TRBJ2-1|-
CASSSRGAGAYNEQFF
TGTGCCAGCAGCTCTCGGGGGGCGGGAGCCTACAATGAGCAGTTCTTC
>-|TRBV5-1|TRBJ2-5|-
CASSLYHPGETQYF
TGCGCCAGCAGCTTGTATCACCCAGGGGAGACCCAGTACTTC
>once|TRBV28|TRBJ1-5|-
CASSSSHEGPQHF
TGTGCCAGCAGTTCTAGCCACGAAGGGCCCCAGCATTTT
>-|TRBV7-9|TRBJ1-2|-
CASSLDINYGYTF
TGTGCCAGCAGCTTAGACATTAACTATGGCTACACCTTC
>-|TRBV3-1/TRBV3-2|TRBJ2-5|TRBD2
CASSRSGVGGTQYF
TGTGCCAGCAGCCGTAGCGGGGTGGGGGGGACCCAGTACTTC
>-|TRBV2|TRBJ1-1|TRBD1
CASSLGQRNTEAFF
TGTGCCAGCAGCCTGGGACAGCGGAACACTGAAGCTTTCTTT
>-|TRBV5-4|TRBJ2-7|TRBD1
CASSLRGQGNEQYF
TGTGCCAGCAGCCTTCGGGGACAGGGGAACGAGCAGTACTTC
>-|TRBV4-1|TRBJ2-3|TRBD2
CASSQGTTSGRVTDTQYF
TGCGCCAGCAGCCAAGGCACGACTAGCGGGAGGGTCACAGATACGCAGTATTTT
>-|TRBV5-1|TRBJ2-1|TRBD2
CASSLAGEIYNEQFF
TGCGCCAGCAGCTTAGCGGGAGAGATTTACAATGAGCAGTTCTTC
>-|TRBV27|TRBJ2-7|TRBD1
CATSDRRSYEQYF
TGTGCCACCTCGGACAGGCGCTCCTACGAGCAGTACTTC
>-|TRBV3-1/TRBV3-2|TRBJ2-4|TRBD1
CASSQVRTGKNIQYF
TGTGCCAGCAGCCAAGTCAGGACAGGCAAAAACATTCAGTACTTC
>-|TRBV24-1|TRBJ1-1|-
CATSDKGVNTEAFF
TGTGCCACCAGTGATAAGGGGGTGAACACTGAAGCTTTCTTT
>-|TRBV3-1/TRBV3-2|TRBJ1-2|TRBD1
CASSQPGQGYGYTF
TGTGCCAGCAGCCAACCCGGACAGGGCTATGGCTACACCTTC
>few|TRBV3-1/TRBV3-2|TRBJ2-5|-
CASSPSYRETQYF
TGTGCCAGCAGCCCCAGTTATAGAGAGACCCAGTACTTC
>-|TRBV19|TRBJ2-1|TRBD2
CASSTWTSGRDNEQFF
TGTGCCAGTAGTACCTGGACTAGCGGGAGGGACAATGAGCAGTTCTTC
>once|TRBV6-6|TRBJ1-4|-
CASRPRPTTNEKLFF
TGTGCCAGCAGGCCAAGGCCGACAACTAATGAAAAACTGTTTTTT